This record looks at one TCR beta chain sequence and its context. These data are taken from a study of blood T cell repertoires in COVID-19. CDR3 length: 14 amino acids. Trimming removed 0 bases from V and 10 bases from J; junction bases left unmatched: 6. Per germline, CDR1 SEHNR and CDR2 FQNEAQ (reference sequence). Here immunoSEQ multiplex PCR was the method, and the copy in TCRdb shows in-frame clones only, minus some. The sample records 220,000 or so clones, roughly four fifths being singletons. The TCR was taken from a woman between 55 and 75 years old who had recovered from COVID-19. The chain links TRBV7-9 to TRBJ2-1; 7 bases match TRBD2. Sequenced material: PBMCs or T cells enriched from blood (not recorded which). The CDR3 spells CASSLAAGRSEQFF. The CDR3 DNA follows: TGTGCCAGCAGCTTAGCGGCCGGGAGGAGCGAGCAGTTCTTC.